Presented here are 14 T cell receptor beta chains from one specimen sequenced in a study of blood T cells in healthy people across ages. It was with a sample-barcoded 5' primer and a J-beta primer mix that a second PCR of about 7 to 12 cycles was run. TCRdb passed the 5' RACE reads through MiXCR, listing each CDR3 protein once. The sample yields about 1,600,000 distinct CDR3 sequences, approximately 38% seen once. Material for sequencing was blood. All receptors derive from a woman aged 18-35 years in good health.

This clonotype was seen a few times. The chain recombines TRBV7-6 with TRBJ1-4; D gene uncertain. Germline V lookup: CDR1 SGHVS, CDR2 FNYEAQ. The CDR3 consists of 15 residues. V dropped 1 base and J dropped 4 bases, with 10 bases sitting between them. CDR3 coding DNA: TGTGCCAGCAGCTTAGGGCAGTCCCTTAATGAAAAACTGTTTTTT. Its translation: CASSLGQSLNEKLFF.

This clonotype was observed once. V and J are TRBV7-2 and TRBJ1-1, with TRBD1 matching over 7 bases. Germline values: CDR1 SGHTA, CDR2 FQGNSA. This CDR3 is built from 15 residues. The ends lost 5 bases at V and 4 bases at J; junction bases unmatched: 10. In nucleotides, the CDR3 is TGTGCCAGCAGCGCCCCGAGACAGGGAATCACTGAAGCTTTCTTT. It is translated as CASSAPRQGITEAFF.

The J gene is TRBJ2-4, the V gene TRBV24-1; 9 bases fit TRBD1. The CDR3 sequence is 14 residues long. The V gene end was trimmed by 8 bases and the J gene end by 8 bases; junction bases not matched to a gene: 9. CDR1 is KGHDR, CDR2 SFDVKD, per germline. CDR3 region: CATTGTGSIDIQYF. The DNA for the CDR3 is TGTGCCACCACCGGGACAGGGAGTATTGACATTCAGTACTTC.

The chain employs TRBV10-1 and TRBJ2-5, with D possibly being TRBD1 (6 bases). The end of the DNA fits TRBJ2-7 better, so the J call may be wrong. Germline loops: CDR1 WNHNN, CDR2 SYGVQD (reference sequence). CDR3 size: 15 residues. The CDR3 nucleotides read TGCGCCAGCAGTGAGGGGTCAGGGGACGCCTACGAGCAGTACTTC. This gives the protein CASSEGSGDAYEQYF.

This chain uses TRBV7-8 with TRBJ2-5; either TRBD1 or TRBD2 may supply D (5 bases each). The J call may be in error: the DNA end matches TRBJ2-7 better. The CDR3 is made up of 15 amino acids. Germline V gene sequence: CDR1 SGHVS, CDR2 FQNEAQ. CDR3 sequence reads: CASSLAPRETHEQYF. In DNA, the CDR3 is TGTGCCAGCAGCTTAGCTCCCAGGGAGACCCACGAGCAGTACTTC.

This chain uses TRBV12-3 or TRBV12-4 with TRBJ2-7; 8 bases agree with TRBD2. The CDR3 runs 18 residues. V was pared by 3 bases and J by 2 bases, with 15 bases of the junction left unmatched. DNA for the CDR3: TGTGCCAGCAGTTTTCCCACTAGCGGCCCCTCCTCGGCCTACGAGCAGTACTTC. Its protein product is CASSFPTSGPSSAYEQYF.

CDR3 bases: TGCAGTGCGTTAAGGGGGCTACCGTATCAAGAGACCCAGTACTTC. Protein product: CSALRGLPYQETQYF. This sequence joins TRBV20-1 and TRBJ2-5; 7 bases are shared with TRBD1. V shed 6 bases, J shed 2 bases, and the junction held 12 bases outside the gene matches. Germline loops: CDR1 DFQATT, CDR2 SNEGSKA (reference sequence). The CDR3 sequence is 15 residues long.

This chain connects TRBV29-1 to TRBJ1-1, with TRBD1 identical over 10 bases. CDR3 length equals 13 residues. CDR1 is SQVTM, CDR2 ANQGSEA, per germline. Trimming removed 7 bases from V and 5 bases from J; junction bases left unmatched: 7. The CDR3 spells CSGRTGGRTEAFF. CDR3 bases: TGCAGCGGAAGGACAGGGGGAAGGACTGAAGCTTTCTTT.

There are a few counts of this clonotype. A read error may account for a junction end that differs from germline. V gene TRBV10-3 combines with J gene TRBJ2-7, with 9 positions matching TRBD1. The CDR3 contains 13 residues. CDR1 is ENHRY, CDR2 SYGVKD, per germline. The CDR3 coding sequence is TGTGCCGTAAACCGGGACAGGGACTACGAGCAGTATTTC. It yields the protein CAVNRDRDYEQYF.

This clonotype showed up many times. The V gene is TRBV3-1, the J gene TRBJ1-1; the D is unclear. The CDR3 is made up of 13 amino acids. Trimming stripped 4 bases from V and 0 bases from J, with 6 bases between. Per the germline V gene, CDR1 is LGHDT and CDR2 is YNNKEL (reference sequence). This chain's CDR3 is CASSRTVNTEAFF. In DNA form, the CDR3 reads TGTGCCAGCAGCCGGACGGTGAACACTGAAGCTTTCTTT.

The chain carries TRBV20-1 and TRBJ2-1; 8 bases map to TRBD1. Germline values: CDR1 DFQATT, CDR2 SNEGSKA (reference sequence). The CDR3 has 12 amino acids. The J segment lost 9 bases and the V segment lost 3 bases, leaving 4 bases of the junction unmatched. CDR3 bases: TGCAGTGCTAGGTCGACAGGGGCTGAGCAGTTCTTC. This translates into CSARSTGAEQFF.

V usage is TRBV2 and J usage is TRBJ1-6, with D possibly TRBD1 on 5 matching bases. In germline, CDR1 is SNHLY, CDR2 FYNNEI. The CDR3 contains 13 residues. V was trimmed by 8 bases and J by 6 bases, leaving 11 bases between them. CDR3: CASGADCNSPLHF. The CDR3 DNA is TGTGCCAGCGGGGCAGACTGTAATTCACCCCTCCACTTT.

V is TRBV20-1 and J is TRBJ2-5; D remains ambiguous. Trimming left V 6 bases short and J 0 bases short, with 14 bases between. CDR1 is DFQATT and CDR2 is SNEGSKA in the germline V gene (reference sequence). The CDR3 extends over 14 amino acids. The CDR3 sequence: CSAGGRSYQETQYF. For the CDR3, the DNA is TGCAGTGCCGGCGGACGCTCGTACCAAGAGACCCAGTACTTC.

In this sample, this clonotype turned up a few times. The chain couples TRBV25-1 to TRBJ1-2; 11 positions agree with TRBD1. The germline V gene encodes CDR1 MGHDK and CDR2 SYGVNS. CDR3 length: 16 amino acids. The J segment lost 5 bases and the V segment lost 4 bases, leaving 9 bases of the junction unmatched. The CDR3 spells CASSGTGGHWGYGYTF. The CDR3 DNA is TGTGCCAGCAGTGGGACAGGGGGCCACTGGGGATATGGCTACACCTTC.